The present entry profiles one TCR beta chain with its context. The data derive from a study of blood T cell repertoires in COVID-19. Whole-study context: Acute and convalescent COVID-19 specimens originated in the United States, Italy and Spain. The cDNA or gDNA used as material had been derived from T cells, B-cell-depleted T cells, or PBMCs.

CDR1 is LGHNA and CDR2 is YNFKEQ in the germline V gene. The CDR3 totals 16 residues. Trimming took 0 bases from V and 6 from J; bases not matched to a gene: 10. Methods used by the authors: Estimation of nucleated cell counts relied on the amplification of reference gene primers. Sequencing used immunoSEQ multiplex PCR; TCRdb keeps in-frame clones, though not all of them. The V and J calls and clone size come from that table; D and trimming were worked out from the DNA. The sample holds roughly 200,000 clones, roughly 81% seen once. The TCR originated in a woman aged 80 or older with acute or convalescent COVID-19. The rearrangement joins TRBV4-2 to TRBJ2-7; 8 bases match TRBD1. Specimen: peripheral blood. The CDR3 region has the DNA TGTGCCAGCAGCCAAGATGAGGGCAGGGGGCGTCCCGAGCAGTACTTC. Amino acid sequence: CASSQDEGRGRPEQYF.